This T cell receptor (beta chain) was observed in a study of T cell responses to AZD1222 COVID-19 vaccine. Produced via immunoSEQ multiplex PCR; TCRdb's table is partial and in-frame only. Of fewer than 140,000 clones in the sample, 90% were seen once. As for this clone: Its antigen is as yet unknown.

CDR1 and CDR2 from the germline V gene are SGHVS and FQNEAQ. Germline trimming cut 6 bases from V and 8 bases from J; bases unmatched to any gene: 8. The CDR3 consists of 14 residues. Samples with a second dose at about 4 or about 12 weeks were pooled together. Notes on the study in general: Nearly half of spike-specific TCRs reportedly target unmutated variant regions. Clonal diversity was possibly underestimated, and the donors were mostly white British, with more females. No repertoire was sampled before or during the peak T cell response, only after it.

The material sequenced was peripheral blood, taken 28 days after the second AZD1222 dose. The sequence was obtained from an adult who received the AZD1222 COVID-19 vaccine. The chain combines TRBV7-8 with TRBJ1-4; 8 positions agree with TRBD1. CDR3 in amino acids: CASRSTGGEEKLFF. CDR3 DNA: TGTGCCAGCAGATCTACAGGGGGAGAAGAAAAACTGTTTTTT. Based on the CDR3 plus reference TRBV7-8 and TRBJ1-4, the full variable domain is GAGVSQSPRYKVAKRGQDVALRCDPISGHVSLFWYQQALGQGPEFLTYFQNEAQLDKSGLPSDRFFAERPEGSVSTLKIQRTQQEDSAVYLCASRSTGGEEKLFFGSGTQLSVL.